The rows below give T cell receptor beta chains drawn from one sample of a study of blood T cell repertoires in COVID-19. Here immunoSEQ multiplex PCR was the method, and the copy in TCRdb shows in-frame clones only, minus some. Altogether just over 300,000 clones are present, about 90% being singletons, with the ten largest covering roughly 1.9%. Source material: peripheral blood. Every receptor here comes from a woman aged 30 to 39 with COVID-19, enrolled during active disease. CDR3s include the opening cysteine and the closing phenylalanine or tryptophan. The D gene is left open where the match is weak. Clone size is given for some rows only: seen once, a few or many times, or a class if the clone is expanded.

d_gene: NA; j_gene: TRBJ2-3; abundance: NA; v_gene: TRBV28; CDR3aa: CATRGSAGTDTQYF; CDR3nt: TGTGCCACCCGAGGGTCCGCTGGCACAGATACGCAGTATTTT
d_gene: NA; j_gene: TRBJ1-1; abundance: NA; v_gene: TRBV10-3; CDR3aa: CAISEYQGGTEAFF; CDR3nt: TGTGCCATCAGTGAGTATCAGGGAGGGACTGAAGCTTTCTTT
d_gene: NA; j_gene: TRBJ1-1; abundance: few; v_gene: TRBV3-1/TRBV3-2; CDR3aa: CASSRSEGTEAFF; CDR3nt: TGTGCCAGCAGCCGCTCGGAGGGCACTGAAGCTTTCTTT
d_gene: NA; j_gene: TRBJ1-5; abundance: NA; v_gene: TRBV6-5; CDR3aa: CASSSGNNQPQHF; CDR3nt: TGTGCCAGCAGTTCAGGGAACAATCAGCCCCAGCATTTT
d_gene: NA; j_gene: TRBJ2-6; abundance: NA; v_gene: TRBV18; CDR3aa: CASSPAGQLYSGANVLTF; CDR3nt: TGTGCCAGCTCACCAGCAGGACAGCTTTATTCTGGGGCCAACGTCCTGACTTTC
d_gene: NA; j_gene: TRBJ1-1; abundance: once; v_gene: TRBV5-1; CDR3aa: CASGLVNTEAFF; CDR3nt: TGCGCCAGCGGTTTAGTGAACACTGAAGCTTTCTTT
d_gene: NA; j_gene: TRBJ1-1; abundance: once; v_gene: TRBV9; CDR3aa: CASSVGAGVTEAFF; CDR3nt: TGTGCCAGCAGCGTAGGAGCAGGGGTGACTGAAGCTTTCTTT
d_gene: NA; j_gene: TRBJ1-6; abundance: NA; v_gene: TRBV28; CDR3aa: CASTSGSSPLHF; CDR3nt: TGTGCCAGCACCTCCGGGAGTTCACCCCTCCACTTT
d_gene: NA; j_gene: TRBJ2-1; abundance: NA; v_gene: TRBV25-1; CDR3aa: CASSVGGVSYNEQFF; CDR3nt: TGTGCCAGCAGTGTGGGAGGCGTCTCCTACAATGAGCAGTTCTTC
d_gene: TRBD2; j_gene: TRBJ2-3; abundance: NA; v_gene: TRBV7-2; CDR3aa: CASSSRLAGGRDTQYF; CDR3nt: TGTGCCAGCAGCTCGAGACTAGCGGGGGGGCGAGATACGCAGTATTTT
d_gene: TRBD2; j_gene: TRBJ2-3; abundance: few; v_gene: TRBV2; CDR3aa: CASMRGNPSTDTQYF; CDR3nt: TGTGCCAGCATGCGGGGGAACCCTAGCACAGATACGCAGTATTTT
d_gene: NA; j_gene: TRBJ1-2; abundance: NA; v_gene: TRBV11-2; CDR3aa: CASSSRPGAGRGYTF; CDR3nt: TGTGCCAGCAGCTCACGACCGGGTGCTGGGAGGGGCTACACCTTC
d_gene: NA; j_gene: TRBJ1-5; abundance: NA; v_gene: TRBV19; CDR3aa: CASSIAGLGQPQHF; CDR3nt: TGTGCCAGTAGTATCGCAGGGCTAGGTCAGCCCCAGCATTTT
d_gene: NA; j_gene: TRBJ2-3; abundance: NA; v_gene: TRBV5-1; CDR3aa: CASSLARGSTDTQYF; CDR3nt: TGCGCCAGCAGCTTGGCCCGGGGTAGCACAGATACGCAGTATTTT
d_gene: NA; j_gene: TRBJ1-1; abundance: NA; v_gene: TRBV7-8; CDR3aa: CASSLKGAEAFF; CDR3nt: TGTGCCAGCAGCTTAAAGGGGGCTGAAGCTTTCTTT
d_gene: TRBD2; j_gene: TRBJ2-1; abundance: many; v_gene: TRBV29-1; CDR3aa: CSVSSLAGVRVQFF; CDR3nt: TGCAGCGTTTCGTCGCTAGCGGGGGTCCGTGTGCAGTTCTTC
d_gene: TRBD2; j_gene: TRBJ2-1; abundance: many; v_gene: TRBV4-3; CDR3aa: CASSRSETSGGNEQFF; CDR3nt: TGCGCCAGCAGCCGTTCTGAAACTAGCGGGGGGAATGAGCAGTTCTTC
d_gene: NA; j_gene: TRBJ1-1; abundance: once; v_gene: TRBV11-2; CDR3aa: CASSRQMNTEAFF; CDR3nt: TGTGCCAGCAGTCGACAGATGAACACTGAAGCTTTCTTT
d_gene: NA; j_gene: TRBJ2-1; abundance: NA; v_gene: TRBV10-3; CDR3aa: CAISEIKGGGSYNEQFF; CDR3nt: TGTGCCATCAGTGAAATTAAGGGGGGGGGCTCCTACAATGAGCAGTTCTTC
d_gene: TRBD1; j_gene: TRBJ2-5; abundance: NA; v_gene: TRBV5-8; CDR3aa: CASSDRGSLWTQYF; CDR3nt: TGTGCCAGCAGTGACAGGGGCTCGCTGTGGACCCAGTACTTC
d_gene: TRBD2; j_gene: TRBJ2-7; abundance: NA; v_gene: TRBV6-2/TRBV6-3; CDR3aa: CASSYSRLTSGEQYF; CDR3nt: TGTGCCAGCAGTTACTCGAGGTTGACTAGCGGCGAGCAGTACTTC
d_gene: TRBD1; j_gene: TRBJ1-4; abundance: NA; v_gene: TRBV14; CDR3aa: CARPRTGDEKLFF; CDR3nt: TGTGCTAGGCCCCGGACAGGGGATGAAAAACTGTTTTTT